Listed below are T cell receptor beta chains from one sample, sequenced in a study of blood T cells in healthy people across ages. In TCRdb, the 5' RACE reads were re-called with MiXCR into one record per CDR3 protein. The sample has 1.5 million to 2 million distinct CDR3 sequences; about 31% are singletons. Sequencing was carried out using blood. The receptor set was obtained from a woman in her thirties in good health. CDR3s include the opening cysteine and the closing phenylalanine or tryptophan. A D gene is named only where the DNA matches it firmly.

j_call: TRBJ2-7; cdr3_length: 14; d_call: .; v_call: TRBV20-1; cdr3_aa: CSARVVTPGYEQYF
j_call: TRBJ2-2; cdr3_length: 15; d_call: TRBD1; v_call: TRBV10-1; cdr3_aa: CASTDGTVNTGELFF
j_call: TRBJ2-3; cdr3_length: 17; d_call: .; v_call: TRBV28; cdr3_aa: CASSSPPGVASTDTQYF
j_call: TRBJ2-7; cdr3_length: 15; d_call: .; v_call: TRBV6-5; cdr3_aa: CASSSTDKKSYEQYF
j_call: TRBJ2-7; cdr3_length: 13; d_call: .; v_call: TRBV13; cdr3_aa: CASSSRIDYEQYF
j_call: TRBJ2-3; cdr3_length: 13; d_call: TRBD2; v_call: TRBV7-2; cdr3_aa: CASSWTSGDTQYF
j_call: TRBJ2-5; cdr3_length: 16; d_call: TRBD2; v_call: TRBV28; cdr3_aa: CASSFGTRKGGETQYF
j_call: TRBJ1-4; cdr3_length: 15; d_call: .; v_call: TRBV20-1; cdr3_aa: CSARDLTHNNEKLFF
j_call: TRBJ2-5; cdr3_length: 14; d_call: .; v_call: TRBV11-2; cdr3_aa: CASSLAEQQETQYF
j_call: TRBJ2-1; cdr3_length: 13; d_call: TRBD1; v_call: TRBV20-1; cdr3_aa: CSARGTGYNEQFF
j_call: TRBJ2-1; cdr3_length: 15; d_call: .; v_call: TRBV6-1; cdr3_aa: CATLPGTSSYNEQFF
j_call: TRBJ2-1; cdr3_length: 15; d_call: TRBD1; v_call: TRBV5-1; cdr3_aa: CASSLGSDRDNEQFF
j_call: TRBJ1-2; cdr3_length: 14; d_call: TRBD1; v_call: TRBV25-1; cdr3_aa: CASSPGQENYGYTF
j_call: TRBJ2-3; cdr3_length: 16; d_call: .; v_call: TRBV7-8; cdr3_aa: CASRWGGYTATDTQYF
j_call: TRBJ2-1; cdr3_length: 17; d_call: .; v_call: TRBV6-1; cdr3_aa: CASSLTISGTYNNEQFF
j_call: TRBJ1-2; cdr3_length: 14; d_call: TRBD1; v_call: TRBV5-1; cdr3_aa: CASSLEGGTFFYTF
j_call: TRBJ2-7; cdr3_length: 15; d_call: .; v_call: TRBV25-1; cdr3_aa: CASSEYKGSSHEQYF
j_call: TRBJ2-5; cdr3_length: 13; d_call: .; v_call: TRBV12-3/TRBV12-4; cdr3_aa: CASTGGRVETQYF
j_call: TRBJ2-3; cdr3_length: 18; d_call: TRBD2; v_call: TRBV6-5; cdr3_aa: CASSYSSGLAGSAGTQYF
j_call: TRBJ2-3; cdr3_length: 13; d_call: .; v_call: TRBV6-1; cdr3_aa: CASSIQGTDTQYF
j_call: TRBJ1-5; cdr3_length: 14; d_call: TRBD1; v_call: TRBV18; cdr3_aa: CANSPGGGNQPQHF
j_call: .; cdr3_length: 15; d_call: .; v_call: TRBV7-9; cdr3_aa: CASSAPLGRHDEQYF
j_call: TRBJ2-5; cdr3_length: 16; d_call: TRBD1; v_call: TRBV5-1; cdr3_aa: CASSSRTQGAGETQYF
j_call: TRBJ2-7; cdr3_length: 14; d_call: .; v_call: TRBV27; cdr3_aa: CASSIRIANYEQYF
j_call: TRBJ2-1; cdr3_length: 14; d_call: .; v_call: TRBV10-3; cdr3_aa: CAIRSRALWSEQFF
j_call: TRBJ2-5; cdr3_length: 14; d_call: TRBD2; v_call: TRBV20-1; cdr3_aa: CSAKAGGNQETQYF
j_call: TRBJ2-5; cdr3_length: 17; d_call: TRBD2; v_call: TRBV28; cdr3_aa: CASSTPRTSGVGETQYF
j_call: TRBJ2-1; cdr3_length: 13; d_call: .; v_call: TRBV20-1; cdr3_aa: CSAKDWTYNEQFF
j_call: TRBJ2-7; cdr3_length: 15; d_call: TRBD2; v_call: TRBV7-8; cdr3_aa: CASSSGTSGHDEQYF
j_call: TRBJ2-5; cdr3_length: 16; d_call: TRBD2; v_call: TRBV7-3; cdr3_aa: CASSLGSGGLQETQYF
j_call: TRBJ2-1; cdr3_length: 15; d_call: .; v_call: TRBV27; cdr3_aa: CASSMTSRGKNEQFF
j_call: TRBJ2-5; cdr3_length: 14; d_call: TRBD1; v_call: TRBV5-1; cdr3_aa: CASSEGTGEETQYF
j_call: TRBJ2-7; cdr3_length: 14; d_call: .; v_call: TRBV5-1; cdr3_aa: CASSKDWALYEQYF
j_call: TRBJ1-2; cdr3_length: 18; d_call: TRBD1; v_call: TRBV20-1; cdr3_aa: CSAGDLGQNPLLMNGYTF
j_call: TRBJ2-1; cdr3_length: 15; d_call: TRBD2; v_call: TRBV20-1; cdr3_aa: CSAVPGTSGSNEQFF
j_call: TRBJ2-2; cdr3_length: 16; d_call: .; v_call: TRBV18; cdr3_aa: CASSPFSDLASGELFF
j_call: TRBJ1-2; cdr3_length: 12; d_call: TRBD1; v_call: TRBV7-2; cdr3_aa: CASHRGNYGYTF
j_call: TRBJ2-7; cdr3_length: 14; d_call: TRBD1; v_call: TRBV28; cdr3_aa: CASTDRGFSYEQYF
j_call: TRBJ2-1; cdr3_length: 19; d_call: TRBD2; v_call: TRBV4-1; cdr3_aa: CASSHVSSGGASSYNEQFF
j_call: TRBJ2-1; cdr3_length: 12; d_call: .; v_call: TRBV13; cdr3_aa: CASSLSVNEQFF
j_call: TRBJ1-4; cdr3_length: 12; d_call: TRBD1; v_call: TRBV29-1; cdr3_aa: CSVGGTARKLFF
j_call: TRBJ1-1; cdr3_length: 14; d_call: TRBD1; v_call: TRBV18; cdr3_aa: CASSSGGNQAEAFF
j_call: TRBJ2-5; cdr3_length: 19; d_call: TRBD2; v_call: TRBV9; cdr3_aa: CASSAAGTSGSFTQETQYF
j_call: TRBJ1-2; cdr3_length: 14; d_call: .; v_call: TRBV24-1; cdr3_aa: CATSGVDTDYGYTF
j_call: TRBJ1-5; cdr3_length: 13; d_call: TRBD1; v_call: TRBV28; cdr3_aa: CASEQGITQPQHF
j_call: TRBJ1-1; cdr3_length: 16; d_call: .; v_call: TRBV3-1; cdr3_aa: CVSSLDSLGPNTEAFF
j_call: TRBJ1-4; cdr3_length: 15; d_call: .; v_call: TRBV6-6; cdr3_aa: CASSYQGPANERLFF